This T cell receptor beta chain was found in a study of OX40 agonist ivuxolimab in advanced cancers. Whole-study context: Patients received intravenous ivuxolimab every 2 weeks at 0.01 to 10 mg/kg. Patients with hepatocellular carcinoma, melanoma, renal cell or head and neck cancer made up the dose-escalation patients. Cohort: roughly 80% men, mean age 60, aged about 20 to 80.

The study's findings and limits: Clones of CD4+ and CD8+ blood T cells grew by week 6 at doses of 0.1 to 3.0 mg/kg.

This clone came up a few times. What it binds is not known. The ends lost 1 base at V and 6 bases at J; junction bases unmatched: 7. The length of the CDR3 is 15 residues. Germline CDR1 and CDR2: SGHDN and FVKESK. The method was immunoSEQ multiplex PCR; TCRdb's version includes in-frame clones alone and lacks a portion of them. The sample lists under 25,000 clones; just under 80% were seen once. Sequenced here: CD4+ or CD8+ T cells sorted from blood, sampled in a trial of the OX40 agonist ivuxolimab. J is TRBJ2-7 and V is TRBV14; 9 positions match TRBD1. This receptor was taken from an adult with an advanced solid tumor such as melanoma, head and neck, liver or kidney cancer. CDR3 nucleotides: TGTGCCAGCAGCCAAGCCGGGACAGGGTTGCGCGAGCAGTACTTC. Protein product: CASSQAGTGLREQYF.